What follows are 13 T cell receptor beta chains derived from one specimen sequenced in a study of early T cells in non-severe SARS-CoV-2 infection. MiXCR, run by TCRdb on the 5' RACE reads, gives a single entry per CDR3 protein. The sample records 50,000 to 70,000 distinct CDR3 sequences, around 6.5% being singletons. This specimen consisted of whole blood, obtained at baseline. These receptor sequences come from an adult who was a healthcare worker with PCR-confirmed SARS-CoV-2 infection or an uninfected control (not recorded which).

The chain employs TRBV29-1 and TRBJ2-3, with D possibly TRBD2 on 5 matching bases. This CDR3 contains 12 residues. Between the trimmed V and J ends, which lost 8 bases and 2 bases, there was a span of 11 bases. Per germline, CDR1 SQVTM and CDR2 ANQGSEA. Here the CDR3 DNA reads TGCAGCATCGAGGGAGACACAGATACGCAGTATTTT. Its protein is CSIEGDTDTQYF.

This clonotype was seen many times. The gene calls are TRBV19 and TRBJ1-2, with 7 bases aligning to TRBD1. The CDR3 covers 14 residues. The J segment lost 4 bases and the V segment lost 2 bases, leaving 4 bases of the junction unmatched. Germline loops: CDR1 LNHDA, CDR2 SQIVND (reference sequence). In nucleotides, the CDR3 is TGTGCCAGTAGTATATCCTGGGACAGCTATGGCTACACCTTC. Translation: CASSISWDSYGYTF.

This clonotype was observed a few times. The chain has TRBV6-5 and TRBJ2-7; D gene uncertain. V dropped 5 bases and J dropped 0 bases, with 11 bases sitting between them. The CDR3 is 14 residues long. The V gene's germline CDR1 is MNHEY and CDR2 SVGAGI. The CDR3 loop is CASSMGPSSYEQYF. CDR3 DNA: TGTGCCAGCAGTATGGGCCCGAGCTCCTACGAGCAGTACTTC.

This clonotype was observed many times. The chain couples TRBV28 to TRBJ1-4; D is ambiguous. Trimming stripped 4 bases from V and 0 bases from J, with 12 bases between. The CDR3 runs to 16 residues. CDR1 and CDR2 (germline): MDHEN, SYDVKM. CDR3 loop: CASSSGGITTNEKLFF. The CDR3 bases are TGTGCCAGCAGTTCGGGCGGGATAACAACTAATGAAAAACTGTTTTTT.

V is TRBV27 and J is TRBJ1-2, with TRBD1 identical over 8 bases. Germline V CDR1 and CDR2: MNHEY, SMNVEV (reference sequence). V lost 0 bases, J lost 4 bases, and 7 bases stayed unmatched. This CDR3 has 16 residues. CDR3 DNA: TGTGCCAGCAGTTTATCGATGAGACAGGGGCCCTATGGCTACACCTTC. Translating it yields CASSLSMRQGPYGYTF.

This clonotype was seen ten or more times. The V call is TRBV19, the J call TRBJ1-2; D may be TRBD1 (5 bases). CDR1 and CDR2 from the germline V gene are LNHDA and SQIVND (reference sequence). Trimming removed 5 bases at V and 7 bases at J, with 17 bases between. The CDR3 loop spans 14 amino acids. The CDR3 coding sequence is TGTGCCAGTAGTTCCCAGGGAGTTAAGAGTGGCTACACCTTC. Residues: CASSSQGVKSGYTF.

This clonotype was recorded at least ten times. The chain has TRBV4-2 and TRBJ2-1, with 12 bases lining up with TRBD2. CDR1 and CDR2 from the germline V gene are LGHNA and YNFKEQ. The V gene end was trimmed by 3 bases and the J gene end by 7 bases; junction bases not matched to a gene: 7. The CDR3 extends over 16 amino acids. This CDR3 is CASSQLAGGGGNEQFF. CDR3 DNA: TGTGCCAGCAGCCAGCTAGCGGGAGGGGGTGGAAATGAGCAGTTCTTC.

At least ten counts were recorded for this clonotype. V and J are TRBV18 and TRBJ2-7; D possibly matches TRBD1 or TRBD2 (5 bases each). The V end was cut by 3 bases, the J end by 3 bases, with 15 bases between. This CDR3 is built from 15 residues. CDR1 is KGHSH, CDR2 LQKENI, per germline. The CDR3 coding sequence is TGTGCCAGCTCACCCGGGACGGGAACCCACTACGAGCAGTACTTC. Its translation: CASSPGTGTHYEQYF.

This clonotype was counted at least ten times. This chain connects TRBV28 to TRBJ2-2; a weak D match, TRBD1 (5 bases). CDR3 length equals 15 residues. Germline CDR1 is MDHEN and CDR2 is SYDVKM. V lost 10 bases and J lost 5, with 20 bases in between. CDR3 sequence reads: CATLAQGGRTGELFF. CDR3 in DNA: TGTGCCACCCTCGCGCAGGGCGGTCGGACCGGGGAGCTGTTTTTT.

In this sample, this clonotype turned up many times. The chain employs TRBV5-1 and TRBJ2-1, with 8 positions matching TRBD2. Per germline, CDR1 SGHRS and CDR2 YFSETQ. The CDR3 has 16 amino acids. J gave up 7 bases and V 4 bases, and 13 bases lay outside the gene matches. The CDR3 bases are TGCGCCAGCAGCGGCGGACTAGCAGTCTACCCGAATGAGCAGTTCTTC. Protein product: CASSGGLAVYPNEQFF. The full variable domain, in which reference TRBV5-1 and TRBJ2-1 provide the parts outside the CDR3, is KAGVTQTPRYLIKTRGQQVTLSCSPISGHRSVSWYQQTPGQGLQFLFEYFSETQRNKGNFPGRFSGRQFSNSRSEMNVSTLELGDSALYLCASSGGLAVYPNEQFFGPGTRLTVL.

This clonotype was recorded a few times. The rearrangement links TRBV28 to TRBJ2-1; D unclear. CDR3 length equals 16 residues. V was shortened by 7 bases and J by 4 bases, with 20 bases between the two germline ends. CDR1 and CDR2 (germline): MDHEN, SYDVKM. CDR3 sequence reads: CASIPQWVTTYNEQFF. The CDR3 bases are TGTGCCAGCATCCCCCAATGGGTTACTACTTACAATGAGCAGTTCTTC.

This clonotype has a count of ten or more. V is TRBV28 and J is TRBJ1-5; D is undetermined. There are 13 residues in the CDR3. Trimming removed 6 bases from V and 6 bases from J, with 12 bases in between. Looked up from germline, CDR1 is MDHEN and CDR2 is SYDVKM. This CDR3 is CASRPGTGQPQHF. As DNA, the CDR3 is TGTGCCAGCAGGCCGGGTACTGGTCAGCCCCAGCATTTT.

This clonotype has ten or more counts. The junction departs from the called germline gene at one end, perhaps through a read error. CDR3 in amino acids: CASSHTADPISF. In DNA form, the CDR3 reads TGCGCCAGCAGCCACACAGCGGATCCGATATCTTTC. This chain uses TRBV5-1 with TRBJ2-5, with D possibly matching TRBD2 (5 bases). From germline, CDR1 is SGHRS and CDR2 YFSETQ. This CDR3 comprises 12 residues. Complete variable domain (other parts from reference TRBV5-1 and TRBJ2-5): KAGVTQTPRYLIKTRGQQVTLSCSPISGHRSVSWYQQTPGQGLQFLFEYFSETQRNKGNFPGRFSGRQFSNSRSEMNVSTLELGDSALYLCASSHTADPISFGPGTRLLVL.